This T cell receptor beta chain was identified in a study of graft-versus-host responses after intestinal transplantation. A note on this clone: Its antigen is unknown.

Sequencing used immunoSEQ multiplex PCR; TCRdb keeps in-frame clones, though not all of them. Counted here are some 130,000 clones, around 96% occurring once; the ten biggest clones make up more than 2.5%. The CDR3 has 14 amino acids. V lost 2 bases, J lost 3 bases, and 8 bases lay in between. Germline lookup yields CDR1 MDHEN and CDR2 SYDVKM. V and J are TRBV28 and TRBJ2-1; D gene unclear. The sequenced sample was unstimulated CD8+ T cells sorted from spleen or lymph node cells, obtained before intestinal transplant. This TCR was recovered from a human donor who received an intestinal transplant. DNA of the CDR3: TGTGCCAGCAGTTTAGCGGTAAACTACAATGAGCAGTTCTTC. Residues: CASSLAVNYNEQFF. Full variable domain (remainder filled in from reference TRBV28 and TRBJ2-1): DVKVTQSSRYLVKRTGEKVFLECVQDMDHENMFWYRQDPGLGLRLIYFSYDVKMKEKGDIPEGYSVSREKKERFSLILESASTNQTSMYLCASSLAVNYNEQFFGPGTRLTVL.